A selection of T cell receptor beta chains follows, all from one sample in a study of cytomegalovirus exposure and HLA in healthy donors. This table comes from immunoSEQ multiplex PCR, and its TCRdb copy is limited to in-frame clones, with some not included. Here the sample spans more than 35,000 clones, about 93% being singletons. The sample was PBMCs. These receptors came from a young man in good health and CMV-seronegative. Each CDR3 is given without its conserved first and last residue. Size is stated for part of the rows, as once, few or many counts, or as a class when the clone is expanded.

clone size | J gene | V gene | CDR3 protein
- | TRBJ2-2 | TRBV7-9 | ASSTRQAVAGELF
once | TRBJ1-1 | TRBV7-9 | ASSLDTMNTEAF
- | TRBJ2-7 | TRBV30 | AWSGQGYEQY
- | TRBJ1-1 | TRBV6-1 | ASSASTGSVAEAF
- | TRBJ2-7 | TRBV30 | AWGIGQGNYEQY
- | TRBJ2-5 | TRBV19 | ASSSTSGRIWETQY
- | TRBJ1-4 | TRBV6-5 | ASSYVQSNEKLF
- | TRBJ2-7 | TRBV6-5 | ASSLTPLAGKQY
- | TRBJ1-2 | TRBV18 | ASSPLGGQGFDGYT
- | TRBJ2-7 | TRBV10-3 | AITAGGSYEQY
once | TRBJ1-2 | TRBV29-1 | SVGTGVPPNYGYT
- | TRBJ1-3 | TRBV19 | ASSNGQLSGNTIY
- | TRBJ2-3 | TRBV18 | ASSPRTSGMRDTQY
- | TRBJ1-1 | TRBV28 | ATHSYTEAF
- | TRBJ1-5 | TRBV6-1 | ASSEVGGTNQPQH
- | TRBJ1-3 | TRBV4-2 | ASSQVSREAGNTIY
- | TRBJ2-7 | TRBV7-9 | ASSLGRSSYEQY
once | TRBJ2-5 | TRBV9 | ASSVAGRGETQY
- | TRBJ2-2 | TRBV11-3 | ASSSATGIDGELF
- | TRBJ2-3 | TRBV2 | ASSSTGSTDTQY
- | TRBJ2-1 | TRBV11-3 | ASSYTAGLAARGEQF
- | TRBJ2-2 | TRBV14 | ASSLLAGGGELF
- | TRBJ2-5 | TRBV19 | ASSMGSAGWETQY
- | TRBJ2-4 | TRBV11-2 | ASSSMANIQY
- | TRBJ2-1 | TRBV6-5 | ASSSPRSSAYNEQF